Detailed here is one T cell receptor beta chain. The data derive from a study of cytomegalovirus exposure and HLA in healthy donors. This PCR relied on a set of 60 Vbeta primers and 13 Jbeta primers. Assay used: immunoSEQ multiplex PCR; TCRdb lists only in-frame clones, some missing. Here the sample spans roughly 170,000 clones, 65% to 85% being singletons. CDR1 and CDR2 (germline): LNHDA, SQIVND (reference sequence). This CDR3 is 13 amino acids long. V was shortened by 1 base and J by 8 bases, with 11 bases between the two germline ends. The chain recombines TRBV19 with TRBJ1-1; D gene unclear. The sequencing sample was made of PBMCs. This TCR was sampled from a woman between 45 and 65 years old in good health and CMV-seropositive. The CDR3 coding sequence is TGTGCCAGTAGTATAGGGCGGGGAGCCGAAGCTTTCTTT. Its translation: CASSIGRGAEAFF. The entire variable domain, with the rest obtained from reference TRBV19 and TRBJ1-1, is as follows: DGGITQSPKYLFRKEGQNVTLSCEQNLNHDAMYWYRQDPGQGLRLIYYSQIVNDFQKGDIAEGYSVSREKKESFPLTVTSAQKNPTAFYLCASSIGRGAEAFFGQGTRLTVV.